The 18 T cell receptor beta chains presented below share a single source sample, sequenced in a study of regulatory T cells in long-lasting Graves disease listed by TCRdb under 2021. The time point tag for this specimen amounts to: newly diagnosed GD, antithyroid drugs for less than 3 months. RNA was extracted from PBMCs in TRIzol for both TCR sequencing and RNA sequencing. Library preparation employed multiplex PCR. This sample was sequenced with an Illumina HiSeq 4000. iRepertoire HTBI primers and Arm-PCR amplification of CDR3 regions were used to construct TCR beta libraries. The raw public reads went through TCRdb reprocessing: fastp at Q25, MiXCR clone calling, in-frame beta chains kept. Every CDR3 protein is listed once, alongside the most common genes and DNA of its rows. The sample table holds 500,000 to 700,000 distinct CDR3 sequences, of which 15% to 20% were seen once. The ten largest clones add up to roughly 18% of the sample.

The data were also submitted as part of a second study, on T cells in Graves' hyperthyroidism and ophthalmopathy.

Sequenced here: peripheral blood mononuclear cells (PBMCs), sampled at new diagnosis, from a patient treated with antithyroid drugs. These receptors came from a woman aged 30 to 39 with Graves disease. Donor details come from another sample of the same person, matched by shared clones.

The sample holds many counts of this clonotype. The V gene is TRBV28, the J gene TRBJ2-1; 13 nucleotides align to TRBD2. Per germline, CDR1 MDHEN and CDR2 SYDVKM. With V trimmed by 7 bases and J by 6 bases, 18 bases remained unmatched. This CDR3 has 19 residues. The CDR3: CASTYLIGGRTSGSNEQFF. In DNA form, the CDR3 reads TGTGCCAGCACCTACTTGATCGGGGGGCGGACTAGCGGGAGCAATGAGCAGTTCTTC.

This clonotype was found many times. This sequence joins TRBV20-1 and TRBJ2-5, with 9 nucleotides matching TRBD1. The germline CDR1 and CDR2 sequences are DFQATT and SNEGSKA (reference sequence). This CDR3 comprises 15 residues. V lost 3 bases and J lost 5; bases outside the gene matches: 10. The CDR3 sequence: CSASLQGAYSETQYF. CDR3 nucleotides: TGCAGTGCTAGCCTACAGGGGGCTTACTCCGAGACCCAGTACTTC.

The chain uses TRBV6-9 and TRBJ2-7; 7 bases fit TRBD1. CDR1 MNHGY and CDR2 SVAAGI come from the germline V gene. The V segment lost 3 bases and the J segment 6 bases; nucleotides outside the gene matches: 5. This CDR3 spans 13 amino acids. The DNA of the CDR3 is TGTGCCAGCAGTTACCTGACAGGGCCCGAGCAGTACTTC. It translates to CASSYLTGPEQYF.

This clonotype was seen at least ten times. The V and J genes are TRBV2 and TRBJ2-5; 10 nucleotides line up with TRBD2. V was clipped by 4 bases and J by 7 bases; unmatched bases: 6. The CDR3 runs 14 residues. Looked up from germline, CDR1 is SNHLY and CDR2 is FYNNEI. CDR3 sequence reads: CASSGLAGARTQYF. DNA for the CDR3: TGTGCCAGCAGTGGTCTAGCGGGGGCAAGGACCCAGTACTTC.

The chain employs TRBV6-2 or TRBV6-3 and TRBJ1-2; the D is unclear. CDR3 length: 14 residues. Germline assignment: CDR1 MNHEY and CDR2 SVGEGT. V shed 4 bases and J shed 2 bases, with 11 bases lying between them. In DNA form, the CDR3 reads TGTGCCAGCAGTTTATTCGGAAAGAACTATGGCTACACCTTC. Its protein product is CASSLFGKNYGYTF.

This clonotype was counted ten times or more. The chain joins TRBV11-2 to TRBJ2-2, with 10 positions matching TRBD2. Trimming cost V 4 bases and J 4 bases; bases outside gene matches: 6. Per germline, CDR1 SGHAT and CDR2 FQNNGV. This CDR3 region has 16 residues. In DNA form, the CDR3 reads TGTGCCAGCAGCTCCAAAAGGACTAGCGGCACCGGGGAGCTGTTTTTT. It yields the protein CASSSKRTSGTGELFF.

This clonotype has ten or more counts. In DNA form, the CDR3 reads TGTGCCGGCATTACTAAACAGGGGTCCTTTGGCTACACCTTC. Translating it yields CAGITKQGSFGYTF. The chain links TRBV30 to TRBJ1-2; 7 bases line up with TRBD1. Germline CDR1 is GTSNPN and CDR2 is SVGIG (reference sequence). The CDR3 is made up of 14 amino acids. The V and J ends lost 8 bases and 7 bases, in that order; junction bases with no gene match: 16.

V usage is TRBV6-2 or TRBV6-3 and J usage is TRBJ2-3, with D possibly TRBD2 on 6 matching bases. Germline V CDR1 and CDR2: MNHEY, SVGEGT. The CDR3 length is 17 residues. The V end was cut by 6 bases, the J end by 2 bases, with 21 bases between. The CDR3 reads CASRQIRDSVNTDTQYF. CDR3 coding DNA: TGTGCCAGCAGGCAAATCCGGGACTCTGTCAACACAGATACGCAGTATTTT.

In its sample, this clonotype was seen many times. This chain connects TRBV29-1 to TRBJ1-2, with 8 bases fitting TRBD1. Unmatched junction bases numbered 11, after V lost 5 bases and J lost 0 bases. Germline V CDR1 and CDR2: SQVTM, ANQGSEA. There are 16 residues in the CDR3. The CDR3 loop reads CSVIPTGAKTNYGYTF. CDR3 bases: TGCAGCGTTATCCCGACAGGGGCCAAAACTAACTATGGCTACACCTTC.

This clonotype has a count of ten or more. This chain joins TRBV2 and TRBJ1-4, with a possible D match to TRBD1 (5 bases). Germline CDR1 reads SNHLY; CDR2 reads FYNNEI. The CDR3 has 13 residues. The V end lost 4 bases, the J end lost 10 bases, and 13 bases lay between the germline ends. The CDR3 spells CASSVEDTGKLFF. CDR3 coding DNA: TGTGCCAGCAGTGTAGAGGACACGGGAAAACTGTTTTTT.

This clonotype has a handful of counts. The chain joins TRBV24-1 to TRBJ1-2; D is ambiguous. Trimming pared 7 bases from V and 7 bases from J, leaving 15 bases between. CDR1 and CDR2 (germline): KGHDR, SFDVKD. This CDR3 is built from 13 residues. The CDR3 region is CATRGGARSGYTF. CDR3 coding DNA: TGTGCCACCAGAGGAGGTGCCCGGAGTGGCTACACCTTC.

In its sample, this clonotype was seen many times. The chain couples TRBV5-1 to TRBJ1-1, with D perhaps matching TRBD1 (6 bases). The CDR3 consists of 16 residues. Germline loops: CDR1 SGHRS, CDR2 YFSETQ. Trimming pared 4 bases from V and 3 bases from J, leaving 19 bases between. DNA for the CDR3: TGCGCCAGCAGCCGGTCGACCTACAGGGAGGACACTGAAGCTTTCTTT. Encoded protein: CASSRSTYREDTEAFF.

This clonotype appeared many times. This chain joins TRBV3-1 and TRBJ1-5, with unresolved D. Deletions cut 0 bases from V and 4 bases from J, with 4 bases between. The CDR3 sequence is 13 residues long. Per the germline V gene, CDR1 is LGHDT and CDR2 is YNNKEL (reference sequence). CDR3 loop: CASSQDRNQPQHF. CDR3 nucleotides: TGTGCCAGCAGCCAAGACAGGAATCAGCCCCAGCATTTT.

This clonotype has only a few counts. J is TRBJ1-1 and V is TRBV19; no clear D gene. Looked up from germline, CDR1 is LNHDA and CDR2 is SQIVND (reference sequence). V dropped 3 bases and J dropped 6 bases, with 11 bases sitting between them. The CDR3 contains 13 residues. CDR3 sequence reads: CASSIEPRSEAFF. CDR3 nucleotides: TGTGCCAGTAGTATTGAGCCCCGTTCTGAAGCTTTCTTT. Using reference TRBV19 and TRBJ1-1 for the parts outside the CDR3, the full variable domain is DGGITQSPKYLFRKEGQNVTLSCEQNLNHDAMYWYRQDPGQGLRLIYYSQIVNDFQKGDIAEGYSVSREKKESFPLTVTSAQKNPTAFYLCASSIEPRSEAFFGQGTRLTVV.

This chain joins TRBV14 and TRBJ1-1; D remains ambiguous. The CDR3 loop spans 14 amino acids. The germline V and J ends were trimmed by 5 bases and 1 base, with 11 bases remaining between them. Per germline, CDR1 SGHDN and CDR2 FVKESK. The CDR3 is CASSNLGANTEAFF. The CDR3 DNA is TGTGCCAGCAGCAACCTGGGAGCGAACACTGAAGCTTTCTTT. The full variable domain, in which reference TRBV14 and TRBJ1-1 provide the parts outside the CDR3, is EAGVTQFPSHSVIEKGQTVTLRCDPISGHDNLYWYRRVMGKEIKFLLHFVKESKQDESGMPNNRFLAERTGGTYSTLKVQPAELEDSGVYFCASSNLGANTEAFFGQGTRLTVV.

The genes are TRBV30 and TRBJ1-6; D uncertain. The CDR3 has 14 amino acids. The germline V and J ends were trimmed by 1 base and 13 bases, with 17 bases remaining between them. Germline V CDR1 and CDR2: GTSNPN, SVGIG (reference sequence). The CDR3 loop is CAWSERTASGPLHF. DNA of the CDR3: TGTGCCTGGAGTGAACGGACTGCCTCGGGGCCCCTCCACTTT.

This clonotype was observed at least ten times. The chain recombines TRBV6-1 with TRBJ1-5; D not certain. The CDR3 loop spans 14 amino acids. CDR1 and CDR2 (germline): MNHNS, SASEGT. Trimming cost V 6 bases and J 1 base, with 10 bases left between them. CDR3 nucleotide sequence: TGTGCCAGCAGATTAGCAGAGAGCAATCAGCCCCAGCATTTT. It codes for CASRLAESNQPQHF.

CDR3 coding DNA: TGCAGCGTTGCAGGTTTCCCGGGGGCCCTCTATGGCTACACCTTC. Amino acid sequence: CSVAGFPGALYGYTF. This chain links TRBV29-1 with TRBJ1-2; possibly TRBD1 for D (6 bases). Deletions cut 4 bases from V and 4 bases from J, with 19 bases between. Germline lookup yields CDR1 SQVTM and CDR2 ANQGSEA. The CDR3 totals 15 residues.